The 23 T cell receptor beta chains listed next were all sequenced from one sample in a study of identical twins. TCRdb used MiXCR to reprocess the 5' RACE reads, holding one entry per CDR3 protein. The data contain about 520,000 distinct CDR3 sequences, about 20% of them singletons. These data also featured in a second study, about T cells expressing NK-cell markers.

Sequenced material: CD4+ T cells sorted from blood. Receptors were obtained from a woman between 18 and 29 years old in good health.

This clonotype was seen a few times. The chain couples TRBV15 to TRBJ1-2; possibly TRBD1 for D (6 bases). Germline CDR1 is LNHNV and CDR2 is YYDKDF (reference sequence). The V gene lost 2 bases and the J gene lost 3 bases, with 13 bases spanning the gap. This CDR3 is built from 15 residues. CDR3 bases: TGTGCCACCAGCAGACTGGCCGGGACACACTATGGCTACACCTTC. This encodes CATSRLAGTHYGYTF. Together with reference TRBV15 and TRBJ1-2, the CDR3 gives the full variable domain: DAMVIQNPRYQVTQFGKPVTLSCSQTLNHNVMYWYQQKSSQAPKLLFHYYDKDFNNEADTPDNFQSRRPNTSFCFLDIRSPGLGDTAMYLCATSRLAGTHYGYTFGSGTRLTVV.

This chain's CDR3 is CAISASGLTSEQYF. As DNA, the CDR3 is TGTGCCATCAGTGCTAGCGGTCTCACCTCCGAGCAGTACTTC. V is TRBV10-3 and J is TRBJ2-7, with 7 positions matching TRBD2. There are 14 residues in the CDR3. V shed 4 bases, J shed 6 bases, and the junction held 9 bases outside the gene matches. Per germline, CDR1 ENHRY and CDR2 SYGVKD.

V usage is TRBV6-1 and J usage is TRBJ1-2; no definite D call. V lost 3 bases and J lost 3, with 17 bases in between. CDR3 length equals 16 residues. Germline CDR1 MNHNS, CDR2 SASEGT. DNA for the CDR3: TGTGCCAGCAGTGACCTCCTCGGGCCGCAATACTATGGCTACACCTTC. It translates to CASSDLLGPQYYGYTF.

This clonotype appeared once. The chain links TRBV3-1 to TRBJ2-4, with D tentatively TRBD2 (6 bases). Germline assignment: CDR1 LGHDT and CDR2 YNNKEL (reference sequence). The V end lost 1 base, the J end lost 5 bases, and 18 bases lay between the germline ends. The CDR3 sequence is 17 residues long. The CDR3 sequence is CASSQVGRGREENIQYF. Here the CDR3 DNA reads TGTGCCAGCAGCCAAGTAGGGCGGGGCAGGGAGGAAAACATTCAGTACTTC.

The rearrangement links TRBV5-6 to TRBJ2-1, with 8 positions matching TRBD1. The germline V gene encodes CDR1 SGHDT and CDR2 YYEEEE. The CDR3 contains 15 residues. Germline trimming cut 5 bases from V and 2 bases from J; bases unmatched to any gene: 6. CDR3 sequence reads: CASSTQGQAYNEQFF. The DNA of the CDR3 is TGTGCCAGCAGTACCCAGGGACAGGCCTACAATGAGCAGTTCTTC.

This clonotype was detected only a few times. The chain uses TRBV7-9 and TRBJ2-3, with D uncertain. The CDR3 spans 14 residues. Germline-derived CDR1 and CDR2 are SEHNR and FQNEAQ (reference sequence). V was trimmed by 6 bases and J by 1 base, leaving 11 bases between them. DNA for the CDR3: TGTGCCAGCAGTCTCCATGGGGGCACAGATACGCAGTATTTT. It specifies CASSLHGGTDTQYF.

V gene TRBV20-1 combines with J gene TRBJ1-2; 10 bases are shared with TRBD1. CDR3 length equals 14 residues. Germline-derived CDR1 and CDR2 are DFQATT and SNEGSKA (reference sequence). J gave up 3 bases and V 6 bases, and 7 bases lay outside the gene matches. This chain's CDR3 is CSAYRGTGDYGYTF. CDR3 sequence (DNA): TGCAGTGCCTATAGAGGGACAGGGGACTATGGCTACACCTTC.

This clonotype appeared a few times. The chain joins TRBV12-3 or TRBV12-4 to TRBJ2-5; 13 bases fit TRBD2. The CDR3 runs 16 residues. The V and J ends lost 5 bases and 5 bases, in that order; junction bases with no gene match: 8. The CDR3 is CASSPGLAGTRETQYF. In nucleotides, the CDR3 is TGTGCCAGCAGTCCGGGACTAGCGGGGACTCGGGAGACCCAGTACTTC.

The chain carries TRBV6-2 or TRBV6-3 and TRBJ2-1; 7 bases are shared with TRBD1. The CDR3 is 16 residues long. The trim removed 1 base at V and 7 bases at J, leaving 10 bases unmatched. CDR1 and CDR2 (germline): MNHEY, SVGEGT. The chain's CDR3 is CASSYLWPGQRNEQFF. CDR3 DNA sequence: TGTGCCAGCAGTTACTTATGGCCGGGACAGAGAAATGAGCAGTTCTTC.

This clonotype has more than one count but fewer than ten. CDR3 sequence reads: CASSEAQSHYGYTF. CDR3 coding DNA: TGCGCCAGCAGTGAGGCACAGAGCCATTATGGCTACACCTTC. The chain carries TRBV10-2 and TRBJ1-2; D unresolved. The germline V gene has CDR1 WSHSY and CDR2 SAAADI. The CDR3 is 14 residues long. V lost 2 bases and J lost 5, with 12 bases in between.

The chain is built from TRBV12-3 or TRBV12-4 and TRBJ2-7, with D maybe TRBD1 (5 bases). Trimming stripped 6 bases from V and 2 bases from J, with 8 bases between. The CDR3 loop spans 12 amino acids. This chain's CDR3 is CASRGPTYEQYF. In DNA, the CDR3 is TGTGCCAGCAGGGGGCCTACCTACGAGCAGTACTTC.

The chain links TRBV5-1 to TRBJ2-5; 8 bases map to TRBD1. Germline CDR1 is SGHRS and CDR2 is YFSETQ. This CDR3 has 15 amino acids. The J segment lost 7 bases and the V segment lost 4 bases, leaving 12 bases of the junction unmatched. Here the CDR3 DNA reads TGCGCCAGCAGCGCCAGGACAGGGATTGTTGGGACCCAGTACTTC. Amino acid sequence: CASSARTGIVGTQYF.

The sample holds one count of this clonotype. The chain couples TRBV18 to TRBJ2-3; tentatively, D is TRBD2 (6 bases). Trimming removed 2 bases from V and 4 bases from J, with 10 bases in between. Germline V CDR1 and CDR2: KGHSH, LQKENI. This CDR3 is built from 14 residues. The CDR3 sequence is CASSPMGGADTQYF. The CDR3, as DNA: TGTGCCAGCTCACCAATGGGGGGAGCAGATACGCAGTATTTT.

The V call is TRBV6-1, the J call TRBJ1-6; weak D call: TRBD1 (6 bases). The CDR3 consists of 15 residues. V lost 5 bases and J lost 7, with 15 bases in between. CDR1 MNHNS and CDR2 SASEGT come from the germline V gene. The CDR3 spells CASSPGTPDNSPLHF. The CDR3 bases are TGTGCCAGCAGTCCCGGGACACCGGACAATTCACCCCTCCACTTT.

The V gene is TRBV27, the J gene TRBJ2-7, with TRBD2 matching 10 bases. V lost 6 bases and J lost 7; bases outside the gene matches: 9. The V gene's germline CDR1 is MNHEY and CDR2 SMNVEV (reference sequence). CDR3 length: 14 amino acids. DNA of the CDR3: TGTGCCAGCAGGCCAAGCGGGAGGGCCGGGGAGCAGTACTTC. Amino acids: CASRPSGRAGEQYF.

This clonotype was detected ten times or more. V usage is TRBV20-1 and J usage is TRBJ2-1; TRBD2 matches 8 bases. CDR3 length: 14 amino acids. Germline V gene data show CDR1 as DFQATT and CDR2 as SNEGSKA (reference sequence). J lost 5 bases, V lost 2 bases, and 5 bases had no gene match. The DNA of the CDR3 is TGCAGTGCTAGAAAGCGGGAGCGCCACAATGAGCAGTTCTTC. Translated, it gives CSARKRERHNEQFF.

V and J are TRBV11-2 and TRBJ1-1; D not certain. The V gene lost 3 bases and the J gene lost 7 bases, with 9 bases spanning the gap. The CDR3 has 12 residues. CDR1 SGHAT and CDR2 FQNNGV come from the germline V gene. The CDR3 protein is CASSFFRDEAFF. The DNA of the CDR3 is TGTGCCAGCAGCTTTTTCCGAGATGAAGCTTTCTTT.

J is TRBJ2-5 and V is TRBV20-1; TRBD1 agrees at 12 bases. CDR1 and CDR2 from the germline V gene are DFQATT and SNEGSKA (reference sequence). The CDR3 contains 15 residues. V gave up 5 bases and J gave up 5 bases; unmatched junction bases: 9. This CDR3 is CSAAPGQGARETQYF. The CDR3 nucleotides read TGCAGTGCTGCTCCGGGACAGGGGGCTCGGGAGACCCAGTACTTC.

The chain uses TRBV5-1 and TRBJ2-1, with TRBD2 matching over 11 bases. Germline V CDR1 and CDR2: SGHRS, YFSETQ. The V segment lost 0 bases and the J segment 6 bases; nucleotides outside the gene matches: 5. CDR3 length equals 16 residues. CDR3 amino acids: CASSLGLAGRANEQFF. CDR3 bases: TGCGCCAGCAGCTTGGGACTAGCGGGGAGGGCCAATGAGCAGTTCTTC.

Many counts were recorded for this clonotype. This sequence joins TRBV4-3 and TRBJ2-1; D is unresolved. With 0 bases removed from V and 0 bases from J, the gap between germline ends came to 21 bases. The CDR3 has 20 amino acids. Germline V gives CDR1 LGHNA, CDR2 YSLEER. This CDR3 is CASSQEVTPPYLSSYNEQFF. DNA for the CDR3: TGCGCCAGCAGCCAAGAGGTGACTCCCCCATACCTTAGCTCCTACAATGAGCAGTTCTTC.

This clonotype was counted between two and nine times. The chain combines TRBV10-3 with TRBJ2-7; 11 nucleotides align to TRBD1. After removal of 0 bases from V and 6 bases from J, the junction contained 1 base not matched to a gene. The CDR3 length is 14 residues. Germline V CDR1 and CDR2: ENHRY, SYGVKD. The CDR3 sequence is CAISESGQGAEQYF. The CDR3, as DNA: TGTGCCATCAGTGAGTCCGGACAGGGGGCCGAGCAGTACTTC.

This rearrangement joins TRBV5-4 to TRBJ1-2; D remains ambiguous. The CDR3 totals 12 residues. The germline V gene has CDR1 SGHNT and CDR2 YYREEE (reference sequence). Trimming removed 1 base from V and 8 bases from J, with 9 bases in between. In DNA form, the CDR3 reads TGTGCCAGCAGCTTGTCTAGTGGAGGCTACACCTTC. This gives the protein CASSLSSGGYTF.

The V call is TRBV29-1, the J call TRBJ2-1, with D perhaps TRBD1 (5 bases). The CDR3 totals 15 residues. Trimming cost V 6 bases and J 3 bases, with 18 bases left between them. Germline V gene sequence: CDR1 SQVTM, CDR2 ANQGSEA. The CDR3 coding sequence is TGCAGCGTCACACGACAGCTCCCCGACTACAATGAGCAGTTCTTC. Protein product: CSVTRQLPDYNEQFF.